A single sample is the source of the 17 T cell receptor beta chains below, sequenced in a study of T cells in Graves' hyperthyroidism and ophthalmopathy (dated by TCRdb to between 2018 and 2020). Library preparation was by multiplex PCR. TCRdb records Illumina HiSeq 2000 as the sequencer. The TCR beta CDR3 regions were amplified from the RNA transcripts. The TCR CDR3 was subjected to a first round of RT-PCR using the HTBI primer set and the Qiagen OneStep RT-PCR kit. In TCRdb, the public reads were trimmed at Q25 with fastp and aligned with MiXCR, with productive beta chains retained. Each CDR3 protein appears once, grouped with its most common genes and DNA. Counted in this sample were approximately 520,000 distinct CDR3 sequences; more than 20% of them appeared once. The ten largest clones add up to about a quarter of the sample. The sequencing input was blood. The origin of the receptors is a man aged 18 to 29 with Graves' hyperthyroidism.

The chain carries TRBV7-9 and TRBJ2-2, with D hard to call. Germline values: CDR1 SEHNR, CDR2 FQNEAQ (reference sequence). V lost 2 bases and J lost 4, with 8 bases in between. This CDR3 has 14 residues. The DNA for the CDR3 is TGTGCCAGCAGCTTACGTAGAGCCACCGGGGAGCTGTTTTTT. It encodes CASSLRRATGELFF. The full variable domain, rest sourced from reference TRBV7-9 and TRBJ2-2, is DTGVSQNPRHKITKRGQNVTFRCDPISEHNRLYWYRQTLGQGPEFLTYFQNEAQLEKSRLLSDRFSAERPKGSFSTLEIQRTEQGDSAMYLCASSLRRATGELFFGEGSRLTVL.

V usage is TRBV28 and J usage is TRBJ2-2; D possibly corresponds to TRBD2 (6 bases). V was shortened by 4 bases and J by 2 bases, with 14 bases between the two germline ends. Germline V lookup: CDR1 MDHEN, CDR2 SYDVKM. The CDR3 covers 16 residues. CDR3 bases: TGTGCCAGCAGTTCGCCGGAGGGGCCTAACACCGGGGAGCTGTTTTTT. Protein: CASSSPEGPNTGELFF.

This clonotype came up many times. The gene calls are TRBV29-1 and TRBJ1-2, with no clear D. Trimming shortened V by 6 bases and J by 0 bases, and 5 bases separated the two germline ends. Germline loops: CDR1 SQVTM, CDR2 ANQGSEA. The length of the CDR3 is 11 residues. This CDR3 reads CSVTTNYGYTF. CDR3 nucleotide sequence: TGCAGCGTGACTACTAACTATGGCTACACCTTC.

This clonotype has ten or more counts. The chain combines TRBV12-3 or TRBV12-4 with TRBJ1-1; D is uncertain. The CDR3 is 14 residues long. The V gene lost 3 bases and the J gene lost 3 bases, with 11 bases spanning the gap. The CDR3 nucleotides are TGTGCCAGCAGTTTTAGGGTAATGGACACTGAAGCTTTCTTT. Protein: CASSFRVMDTEAFF.

In its sample, this clonotype was seen a few times. The genes are TRBV20-1 and TRBJ2-7; 7 bases fit TRBD2. CDR1 is DFQATT and CDR2 is SNEGSKA in the germline V gene (reference sequence). The junction had 12 bases not matched to a gene; V was cut back by 0 bases and J by 4 bases. The CDR3 is made up of 16 amino acids. The CDR3 bases are TGCAGTGCTAGAGAGGTGGGAGGGCATCTGGAGTACGAGCAGTACTTC. Translated: CSAREVGGHLEYEQYF.

This clonotype has more than one count but fewer than ten. This sequence joins TRBV15 and TRBJ2-2; D gene ambiguous. The V gene's germline CDR1 is LNHNV and CDR2 YYDKDF (reference sequence). Trimming left V 0 bases short and J 4 bases short, with 15 bases between. This CDR3 is built from 17 residues. As DNA, the CDR3 is TGTGCCACCAGCAGAGATTTACGGCAGCCGATCACCGGGGAGCTGTTTTTT. Translation gives CATSRDLRQPITGELFF.

In its sample, this clonotype was seen a few times. This rearrangement joins TRBV27 to TRBJ2-7; D is unresolved. The V end was cut by 6 bases, the J end by 5 bases, with 14 bases between. Germline V CDR1 and CDR2: MNHEY, SMNVEV (reference sequence). There are 13 residues in the CDR3. Written as DNA, the CDR3 is TGTGCCAGCAGGGCGGTTGGGCTCGACGAGCAGTACTTC. This codes for CASRAVGLDEQYF.

This clonotype was found many times. The gene calls are TRBV6-1 and TRBJ2-7; unclear D gene. CDR3 length equals 15 residues. With 6 bases removed from V and 1 base from J, the gap between germline ends came to 16 bases. Germline V gene lookup returns CDR1 MNHNS and CDR2 SASEGT. The chain's CDR3 is CASSPGPPGSYEQYF. As DNA, the CDR3 is TGTGCCAGCAGCCCCGGGCCCCCAGGATCCTACGAGCAGTACTTC.

This clonotype came up many times. The chain uses TRBV4-1 and TRBJ2-7; the D gene is possibly TRBD1 (5 bases). In germline, CDR1 is MGHRA, CDR2 YSYEKL. V was shortened by 4 bases and J by 5 bases, with 15 bases between the two germline ends. The CDR3 is 14 amino acids. In DNA form, the CDR3 reads TGCGCCAGCAGCCCATTAGGGGTGGTGGACGAGCAGTACTTC. Amino acids: CASSPLGVVDEQYF.

As for this clonotype: The CDR3 ends on some other residue instead of the conserved phenylalanine or tryptophan, so this is likely a read error. The V and J genes are TRBV9 and TRBJ1-2; D remains unclear. V was clipped by 3 bases and J by 0 bases, with 6 bases between them. In germline, CDR1 is SGDLS, CDR2 YYNGEE. The length of the CDR3 is 13 residues. In DNA, the CDR3 is TGTGCCAGCAGCGGGACGGCTAACTATGGCTACACCTCC. Residues: CASSGTANYGYTS.

The table lists this clonotype with a few counts. This chain connects TRBV11-2 to TRBJ2-2; D not certain. V was cut by 5 bases and J by 5 bases, with 12 bases left in between. The CDR3 runs 14 residues. Germline CDR1 SGHAT, CDR2 FQNNGV. CDR3 residues: CASSPILATGELFF. CDR3 DNA sequence: TGTGCCAGCAGCCCTATCTTGGCTACCGGGGAGCTGTTTTTT. The variable domain in full, completed from reference TRBV11-2 and TRBJ2-2, reads EAGVAQSPRYKIIEKRQSVAFWCNPISGHATLYWYQQILGQGPKLLIQFQNNGVVDDSQLPKDRFSAERLKGVDSTLKIQPAKLEDSAVYLCASSPILATGELFFGEGSRLTVL.

V usage is TRBV5-5 and J usage is TRBJ2-7; TRBD2 matches 7 bases. This CDR3 spans 15 amino acids. Germline trimming cut 7 bases from V and 5 bases from J; bases unmatched to any gene: 15. Germline loops: CDR1 SGHKS, CDR2 YYEKEE (reference sequence). The CDR3 is CASARRREGFNEQYF. The CDR3 DNA follows: TGTGCCAGCGCACGAAGGAGGGAGGGTTTCAACGAGCAGTACTTC.

This clonotype turned up a few times. The chain links TRBV29-1 to TRBJ2-5; the D is unclear. Germline-derived CDR1 and CDR2 are SQVTM and ANQGSEA. With 4 bases removed from V and 5 bases from J, the gap between germline ends came to 5 bases. There are 10 residues in the CDR3. The CDR3 DNA follows: TGCAGCGTTGTGTACGAGACCCAGTACTTC. Translated, it gives CSVVYETQYF.

The chain couples TRBV30 to TRBJ1-1; D remains ambiguous. Trimming stripped 4 bases from V and 1 base from J, with 7 bases between. Germline V lookup: CDR1 GTSNPN, CDR2 SVGIG (reference sequence). The CDR3 has 12 residues. CDR3 sequence reads: CAWTGSNTEAFF. The CDR3 nucleotides read TGTGCCTGGACCGGTTCGAACACTGAAGCTTTCTTT.

This clonotype was seen at least ten times. The gene calls are TRBV28 and TRBJ2-5, with 9 bases lining up with TRBD1. This CDR3 region has 16 residues. V was pared by 6 bases and J by 4 bases, with 12 bases of the junction left unmatched. The germline gives CDR1 MDHEN, CDR2 SYDVKM. CDR3 sequence reads: CASSPPRQGVGETQYF. CDR3 nucleotide sequence: TGTGCCAGCAGCCCGCCGCGACAGGGGGTGGGAGAGACCCAGTACTTC. Full variable domain (outside the CDR3, taken from reference TRBV28 and TRBJ2-5): DVKVTQSSRYLVKRTGEKVFLECVQDMDHENMFWYRQDPGLGLRLIYFSYDVKMKEKGDIPEGYSVSREKKERFSLILESASTNQTSMYLCASSPPRQGVGETQYFGPGTRLLVL.

In regard to this clonotype: A much larger clone lies one base from this, so it may be a read error. The conserved closing phenylalanine or tryptophan is absent in this CDR3, likely reflecting a read error. The chain carries TRBV15 and TRBJ2-7; D might be TRBD2 (5 bases). The V gene lost 8 bases and the J gene lost 2 bases, with 13 bases spanning the gap. Looked up from germline, CDR1 is LNHNV and CDR2 is YYDKDF (reference sequence). This CDR3 is built from 13 residues. CDR3 sequence (DNA): TGTGCCACCGCGAGAGGGCGAGCCTACGAGCAGTACTGC. Protein sequence: CATARGRAYEQYC.

This clonotype has just a few counts. The chain links TRBV3-1 to TRBJ1-2; 7 bases fit TRBD1. This CDR3 spans 15 amino acids. With 0 bases clipped from V and 6 bases from J, the junction kept 7 bases outside the gene matches. Per germline, CDR1 LGHDT and CDR2 YNNKEL (reference sequence). The CDR3 reads CASSQDLQGVDGYTF. The CDR3 DNA is TGTGCCAGCAGCCAAGATCTCCAGGGGGTCGATGGCTACACCTTC.